Listed here are 5 T cell receptor beta chains from one sample, sequenced in a study of blood T cell repertoires in COVID-19. The method was immunoSEQ multiplex PCR; TCRdb's version includes in-frame clones alone and lacks a portion of them. This sample has roughly 230,000 clones, with 85% to 90% found just once. The sequencing input was peripheral blood. These receptors all come from a woman in her forties who had recovered from COVID-19.

The chain combines TRBV2 with TRBJ2-7; D is unclear. V lost 7 bases and J lost 2, with 9 bases in between. CDR3 length equals 12 residues. The germline V gene encodes CDR1 SNHLY and CDR2 FYNNEI. CDR3 residues: CASNTQTYEQYF. Here the CDR3 DNA reads TGTGCCAGCAACACGCAGACCTACGAGCAGTACTTC.

This clone occurred once. The chain recombines TRBV5-1 with TRBJ2-2, with 12 nucleotides matching TRBD2. V shed 6 bases and J 1 base; nucleotides not matched to a gene: 1. CDR3 length: 15 amino acids. Germline V gives CDR1 SGHRS, CDR2 YFSETQ. CDR3 sequence (DNA): TGCGCCAGCACACTAGCGGGAGGGAACACCGGGGAGCTGTTTTTT. It codes for CASTLAGGNTGELFF.

The chain has TRBV27 and TRBJ1-5, with 7 nucleotides matching TRBD1. CDR1 MNHEY and CDR2 SMNVEV come from the germline V gene (reference sequence). Trimming cost V 2 bases and J 0 bases; bases outside gene matches: 10. This CDR3 region has 18 residues. CDR3 protein: CASSLPRWWDSSNQPQHF. The CDR3 bases are TGTGCCAGCAGTTTACCCAGATGGTGGGACAGTAGCAATCAGCCCCAGCATTTT.

The gene calls are TRBV2 and TRBJ2-1; TRBD2 matches at 7 bases. The CDR3 loop spans 13 amino acids. Germline trimming cut 10 bases from V and 8 bases from J; bases unmatched to any gene: 11. Germline CDR1 and CDR2: SNHLY and FYNNEI. The chain's CDR3 is CAIPRGELHEQFF. The CDR3 nucleotides are TGTGCCATACCTCGGGGGGAGCTCCATGAGCAGTTCTTC.

This clone occurred a few times. V gene TRBV6-1 combines with J gene TRBJ1-1; D is ambiguous. The CDR3 length is 16 residues. The germline V and J ends were trimmed by 3 bases and 4 bases, with 18 bases remaining between them. CDR1 is MNHNS, CDR2 SASEGT, per germline. CDR3 sequence (DNA): TGTGCCAGCAGTGAGAGGGTTGGTGGTTCGAGCACTGAAGCTTTCTTT. Translation: CASSERVGGSSTEAFF.